This paragraph covers one T cell receptor beta chain sequence. This clone turned up a few times. Its antigen remains unidentified. No quality values exist for individual bases; no much larger clone is one base distant. This record belongs to a study of T cell responses to AZD1222 COVID-19 vaccine (dated by TCRdb to about 2021). Background for the entire study: AZD1222 recipients given second doses at about 4 weeks or at about 12 weeks were pooled, since spike-specific TCR depth and breadth were not found to differ between the two schedules. A total of about 250 trial participants underwent TCR sequencing, of whom about 210 had received two doses of AZD1222 and approximately 25 had received two doses of the MenACWY control vaccine. Trial participants were enrolled into age subgroups of 18-55, 56-69 and 70-plus years, which contained 148, 28 and 57 TCR-sequenced participants, respectively. Here is what the overall study found, with its caveats: The whole spike protein was spanned by vaccine-associated CD4 TCRs, and dominant responses were seen in regions 160-218 and 743-854. Conclusions about previously exposed vaccinees are limited because only 5 or 6 AZD1222 recipients were SARS-CoV-2 seropositive at baseline. Nearly half of unique spike-specific TCRs reportedly recognized epitopes outside regions mutated in the B.1.351 and B.1.1.7 variants. Because no samples from the day 14 peak response were available, repertoires could be characterized only after the peak T cell response. After two AZD1222 doses, spike-specific TCR breadth and depth were significantly higher than at day 0 and than in MenACWY recipients. Most participants were white British and females outnumbered males, and the authors suggested that clonal diversity may have been underestimated. The 56-69-year group was small, and its depth increase did not reach significance, likely because of low power.

The germline V gene (reference sequence) yields MNHEY for CDR1 and SMNVEV for CDR2. Including cysteine and phenylalanine, the CDR3 has 14 amino acids. The sequence is cut down to CDR3 DNA, 42 bases in frame from base 1. V and J lose 4 bases and 0 bases, and a span of 10 bases separates them. The CDR3 regions of human TCRbeta chains were analyzed by immunosequencing. For the original study's pipeline: Repertoire TCRs were checked for matches against a reference library of SARS-CoV-2-specific TCRs that had been generated using the MIRA antigen-specificity platform. Breadth meant the fraction of unique TCRs that were SARS-CoV-2-associated, whereas depth meant the fraction of total T cells that were SARS-CoV-2-associated. Using the MIRA data, every spike-specific TCR was mapped to the spike region that the TCR reacted to and assigned to either a CD4 or a CD8 class. Log10-transformed breadth and depth values were compared by one-way ANOVA with Sidak's multiple comparisons tests. In its TCRdb copy, this immuneACCESS table keeps in-frame sequences only and misses some clones. Where compared with another copy, unresolved V genes explain less than half of these, and the others have no known cause. That table furnishes V, J and clone size, whereas the DNA furnished D and trimming. The sample data list 120,000 or so clones, and 80% to 90% of these were observed just once. Together, the top ten hold roughly 1.5% of the sample.

The time point label, as the study defines it: baseline before first vaccination. Vaccinee samples came from UK trials COV001 and COV002, including a single-blind randomized controlled phase 2/3 trial of AZD1222 (ChAdOx1 nCoV-19) in healthy adults. For TCRbeta chain sequencing, PBMC samples were collected from trial participants at day 0 and at day 28 after the second dose. The sequencing used peripheral blood, collected on day 0 of AZD1222 vaccination. The receptor was isolated from an adult in good health. The rearranged chain carries TRBV27 and TRBJ2-7; 6 matching bases give a weak D call of TRBD1. The encoded CDR3 is CASSWAGASYEQYF. The nucleotide sequence is given as TGTGCCAGCAGTTGGGCAGGGGCCTCCTACGAGCAGTACTTC.